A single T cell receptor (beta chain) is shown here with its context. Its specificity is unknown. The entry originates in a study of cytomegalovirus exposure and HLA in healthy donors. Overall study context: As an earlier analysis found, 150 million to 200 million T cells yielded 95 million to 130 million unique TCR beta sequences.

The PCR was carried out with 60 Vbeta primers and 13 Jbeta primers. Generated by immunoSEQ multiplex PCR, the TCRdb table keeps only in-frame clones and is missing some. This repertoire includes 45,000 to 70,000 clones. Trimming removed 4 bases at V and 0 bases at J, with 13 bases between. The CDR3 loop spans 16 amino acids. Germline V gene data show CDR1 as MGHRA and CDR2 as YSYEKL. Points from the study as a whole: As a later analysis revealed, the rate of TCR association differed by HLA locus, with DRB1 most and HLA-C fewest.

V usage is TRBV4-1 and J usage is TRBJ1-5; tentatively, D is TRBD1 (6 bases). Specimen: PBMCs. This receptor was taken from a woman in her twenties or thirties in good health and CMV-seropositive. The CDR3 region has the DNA TGCGCCAGCAGCCGTCGGACAGACTATAGCAATCAGCCCCAGCATTTT. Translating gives CASSRRTDYSNQPQHF.